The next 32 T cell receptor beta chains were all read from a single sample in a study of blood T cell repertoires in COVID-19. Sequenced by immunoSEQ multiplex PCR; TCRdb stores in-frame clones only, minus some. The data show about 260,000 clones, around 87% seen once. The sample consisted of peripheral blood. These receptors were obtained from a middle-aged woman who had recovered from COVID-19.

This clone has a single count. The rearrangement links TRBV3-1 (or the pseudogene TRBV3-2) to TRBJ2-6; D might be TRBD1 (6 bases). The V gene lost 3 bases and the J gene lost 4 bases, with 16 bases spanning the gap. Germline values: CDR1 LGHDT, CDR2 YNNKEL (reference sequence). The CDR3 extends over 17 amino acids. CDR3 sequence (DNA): TGTGCCAGCAGCCATCCGACAGGACCCTCAGGGGCCAACGTCCTGACTTTC. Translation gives CASSHPTGPSGANVLTF.

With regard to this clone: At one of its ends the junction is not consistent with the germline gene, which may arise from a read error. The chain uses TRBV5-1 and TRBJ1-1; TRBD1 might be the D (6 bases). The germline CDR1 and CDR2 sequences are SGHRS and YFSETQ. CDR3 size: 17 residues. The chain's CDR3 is CASNLQGRDWVNTEAFF. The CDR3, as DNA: TGCGCCAGCAACTTGCAGGGGAGGGATTGGGTGAACACTGAAGCTTTCTTT.

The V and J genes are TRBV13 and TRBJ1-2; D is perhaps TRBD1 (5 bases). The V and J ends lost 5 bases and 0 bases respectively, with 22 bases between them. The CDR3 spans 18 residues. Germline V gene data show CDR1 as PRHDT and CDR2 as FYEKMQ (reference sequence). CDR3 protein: CASSRARGRGSANYGYTF. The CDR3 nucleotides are TGTGCCAGCAGCCGAGCGCGGGGCCGCGGCTCAGCTAACTATGGCTACACCTTC.

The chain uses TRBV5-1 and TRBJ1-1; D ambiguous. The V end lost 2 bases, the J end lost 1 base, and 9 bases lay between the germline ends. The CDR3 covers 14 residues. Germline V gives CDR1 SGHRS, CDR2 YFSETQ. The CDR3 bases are TGCGCCAGCAGCTTACAGAGGGCGAACACTGAAGCTTTCTTT. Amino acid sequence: CASSLQRANTEAFF.

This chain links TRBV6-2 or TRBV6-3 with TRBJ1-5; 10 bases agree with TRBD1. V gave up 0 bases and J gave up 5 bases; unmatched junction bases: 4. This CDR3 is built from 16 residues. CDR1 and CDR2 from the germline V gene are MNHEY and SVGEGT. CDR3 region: CASSYSTGTGDQPQHF. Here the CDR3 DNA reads TGTGCCAGCAGTTACTCGACGGGGACAGGGGATCAGCCCCAGCATTTT.

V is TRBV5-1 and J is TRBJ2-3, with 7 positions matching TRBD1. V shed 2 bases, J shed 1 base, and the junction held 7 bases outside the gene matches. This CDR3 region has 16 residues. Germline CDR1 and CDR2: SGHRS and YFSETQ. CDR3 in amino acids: CASSFRGRSGTDTQYF. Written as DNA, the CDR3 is TGCGCCAGCAGCTTTAGGGGGCGCAGTGGCACAGATACGCAGTATTTT.

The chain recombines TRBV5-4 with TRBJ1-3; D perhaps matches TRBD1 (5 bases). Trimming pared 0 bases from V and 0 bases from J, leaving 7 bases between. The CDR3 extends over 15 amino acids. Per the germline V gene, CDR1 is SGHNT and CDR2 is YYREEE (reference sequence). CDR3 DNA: TGTGCCAGCAGCTTGGGGGGGGGCTCTGGAAACACCATATATTTT. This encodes CASSLGGGSGNTIYF.

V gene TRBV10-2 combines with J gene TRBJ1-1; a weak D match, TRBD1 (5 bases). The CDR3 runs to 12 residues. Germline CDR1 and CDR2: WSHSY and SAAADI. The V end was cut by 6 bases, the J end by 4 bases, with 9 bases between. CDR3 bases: TGCGCCAGCAGGGAGGGGCTCACTGAAGCTTTCTTT. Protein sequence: CASREGLTEAFF.

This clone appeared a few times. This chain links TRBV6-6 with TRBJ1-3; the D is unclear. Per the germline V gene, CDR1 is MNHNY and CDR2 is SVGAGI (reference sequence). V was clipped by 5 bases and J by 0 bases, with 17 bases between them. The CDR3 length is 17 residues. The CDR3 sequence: CASSPRELEYSGNTIYF. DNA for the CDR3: TGTGCCAGCAGTCCCCGGGAGCTCGAATACTCTGGAAACACCATATATTTT.

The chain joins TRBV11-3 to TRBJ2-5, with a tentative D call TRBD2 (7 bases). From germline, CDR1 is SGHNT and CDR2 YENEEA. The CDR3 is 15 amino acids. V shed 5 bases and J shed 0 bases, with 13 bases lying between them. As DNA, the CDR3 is TGTGCCAGCAGCCTGGGGGGGGGCTACCAAGAGACCCAGTACTTC. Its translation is CASSLGGGYQETQYF.

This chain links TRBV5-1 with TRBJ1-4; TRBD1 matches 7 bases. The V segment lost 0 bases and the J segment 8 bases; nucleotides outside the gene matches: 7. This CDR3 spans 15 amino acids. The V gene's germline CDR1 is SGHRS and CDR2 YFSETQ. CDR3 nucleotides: TGCGCCAGCAGCTTGGCGACAGGGTCAGGCGAAAAACTGTTTTTT. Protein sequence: CASSLATGSGEKLFF.

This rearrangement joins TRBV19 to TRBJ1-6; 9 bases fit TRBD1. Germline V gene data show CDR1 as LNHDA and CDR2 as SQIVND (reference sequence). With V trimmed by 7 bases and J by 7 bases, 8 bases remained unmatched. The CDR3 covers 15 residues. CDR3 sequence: CASTPDRGGNSPLHF. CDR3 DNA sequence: TGTGCCAGTACCCCGGACAGGGGAGGCAATTCACCCCTCCACTTT.

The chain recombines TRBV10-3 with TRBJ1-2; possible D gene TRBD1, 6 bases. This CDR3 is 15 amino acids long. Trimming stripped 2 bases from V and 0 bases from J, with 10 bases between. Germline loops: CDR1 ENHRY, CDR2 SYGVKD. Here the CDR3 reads CAISEVGTSNYGYTF. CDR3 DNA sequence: TGTGCCATCAGTGAGGTAGGGACATCTAACTATGGCTACACCTTC.

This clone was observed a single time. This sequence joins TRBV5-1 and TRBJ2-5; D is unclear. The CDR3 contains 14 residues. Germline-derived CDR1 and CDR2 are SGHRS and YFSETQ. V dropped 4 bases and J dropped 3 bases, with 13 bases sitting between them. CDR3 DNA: TGCGCCAGCAGCCCCCAACTCCCCGAAGAGACCCAGTACTTC. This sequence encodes CASSPQLPEETQYF.

CDR3 protein: CASSRTDTIYF. CDR3 nucleotides: TGTGCCAGCAGCCGGACTGACACCATATATTTT. This chain connects TRBV3-1 (or the pseudogene TRBV3-2) to TRBJ1-3; no firm D call. There are 11 residues in the CDR3. Trimming cost V 4 bases and J 8 bases, with 6 bases left between them. Looked up from germline, CDR1 is LGHDT and CDR2 is YNNKEL (reference sequence).

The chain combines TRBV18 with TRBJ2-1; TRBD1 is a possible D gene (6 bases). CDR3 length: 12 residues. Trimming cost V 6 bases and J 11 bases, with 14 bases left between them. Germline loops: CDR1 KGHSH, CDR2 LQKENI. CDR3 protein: CASSHRASQQFF. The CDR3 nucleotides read TGTGCCAGCTCTCACAGGGCCTCTCAGCAGTTCTTC.

The DNA of the CDR3 is TGTGCTAGTGGTTTGGTACGGGAGGGGTGGCAAGAGACCCAGTACTTC. Translated, it gives CASGLVREGWQETQYF. The chain employs TRBV12-5 and TRBJ2-5; 8 bases map to TRBD2. The CDR3 extends over 16 amino acids. Trimming took 0 bases from V and 2 from J; bases not matched to a gene: 5. Germline V gene sequence: CDR1 LGHNT, CDR2 FRNRAP.

The CDR3 region is CATSRAGSASYEQYF. DNA for the CDR3: TGTGCCACCAGCAGGGCCGGGAGCGCAAGTTACGAGCAGTACTTC. This chain joins TRBV15 and TRBJ2-7, with D perhaps TRBD2 (6 bases). This CDR3 has 15 residues. V was trimmed by 3 bases and J by 4 bases, leaving 16 bases between them. The germline gives CDR1 LNHNV, CDR2 YYDKDF (reference sequence). Variable domain in full (rest from reference TRBV15 and TRBJ2-7): DAMVIQNPRYQVTQFGKPVTLSCSQTLNHNVMYWYQQKSSQAPKLLFHYYDKDFNNEADTPDNFQSRRPNTSFCFLDIRSPGLGDTAMYLCATSRAGSASYEQYFGPGTRLTVT.

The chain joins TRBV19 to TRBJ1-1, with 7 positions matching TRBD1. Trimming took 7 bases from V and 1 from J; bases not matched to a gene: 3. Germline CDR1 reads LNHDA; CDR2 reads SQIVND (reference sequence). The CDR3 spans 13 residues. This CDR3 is CASMGTANTEAFF. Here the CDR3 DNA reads TGTGCCAGTATGGGGACAGCGAACACTGAAGCTTTCTTT.

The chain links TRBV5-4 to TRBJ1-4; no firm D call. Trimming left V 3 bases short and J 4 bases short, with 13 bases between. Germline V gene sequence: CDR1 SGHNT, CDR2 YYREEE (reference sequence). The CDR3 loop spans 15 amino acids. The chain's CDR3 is CASSSSAGFNEKLFF. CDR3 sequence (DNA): TGTGCCAGCAGCTCATCTGCGGGTTTTAATGAAAAACTGTTTTTT.

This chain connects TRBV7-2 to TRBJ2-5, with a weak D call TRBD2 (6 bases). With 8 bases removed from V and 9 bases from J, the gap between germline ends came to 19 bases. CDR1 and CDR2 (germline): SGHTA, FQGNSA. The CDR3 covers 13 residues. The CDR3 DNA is TGTGCCAGCGGCGGGACGGGGAACAGGCCCCAGTACTTC. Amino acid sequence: CASGGTGNRPQYF.

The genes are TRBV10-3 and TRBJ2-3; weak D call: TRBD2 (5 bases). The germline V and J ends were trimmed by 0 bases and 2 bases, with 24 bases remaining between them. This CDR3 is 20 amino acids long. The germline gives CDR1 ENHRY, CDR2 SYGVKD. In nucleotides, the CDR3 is TGTGCCATCAGTGAGTCGACGGGGTACTGGTCTAAACCTACCACAGATACGCAGTATTTT. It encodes CAISESTGYWSKPTTDTQYF.

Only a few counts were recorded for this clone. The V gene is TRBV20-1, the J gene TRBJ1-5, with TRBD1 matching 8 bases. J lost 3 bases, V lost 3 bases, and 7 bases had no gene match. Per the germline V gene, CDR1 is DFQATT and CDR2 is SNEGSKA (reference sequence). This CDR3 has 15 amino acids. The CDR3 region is CSASRGQAPNQPQHF. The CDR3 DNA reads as TGCAGTGCTAGTAGGGGACAGGCCCCCAATCAGCCCCAGCATTTT.

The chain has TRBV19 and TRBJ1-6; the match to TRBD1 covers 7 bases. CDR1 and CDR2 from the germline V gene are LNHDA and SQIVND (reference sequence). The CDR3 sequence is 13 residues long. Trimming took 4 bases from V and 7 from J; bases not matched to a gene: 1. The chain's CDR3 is CASSTDRNSPLHF. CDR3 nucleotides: TGTGCCAGTAGTACGGACAGGAATTCACCCCTCCACTTT.

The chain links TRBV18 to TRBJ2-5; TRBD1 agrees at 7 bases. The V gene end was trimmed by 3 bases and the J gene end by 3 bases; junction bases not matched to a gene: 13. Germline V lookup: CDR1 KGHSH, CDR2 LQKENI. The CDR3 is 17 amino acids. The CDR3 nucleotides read TGTGCCAGCTCACCCCAGTCCCTAACTCAGGGGGAAGAGACCCAGTACTTC. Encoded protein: CASSPQSLTQGEETQYF.

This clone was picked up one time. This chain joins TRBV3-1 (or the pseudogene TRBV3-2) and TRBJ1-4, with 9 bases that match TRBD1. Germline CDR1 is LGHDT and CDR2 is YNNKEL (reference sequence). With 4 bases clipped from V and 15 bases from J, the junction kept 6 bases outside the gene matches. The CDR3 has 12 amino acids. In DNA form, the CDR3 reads TGTGCCAGCAGCCGTTGGACAGGGGAAATGTTTTTT. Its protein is CASSRWTGEMFF.

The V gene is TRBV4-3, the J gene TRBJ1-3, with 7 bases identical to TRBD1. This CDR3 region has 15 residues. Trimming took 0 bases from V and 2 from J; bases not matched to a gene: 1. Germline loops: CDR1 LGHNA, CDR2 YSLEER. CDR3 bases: TGCGCCAGCAGCCAAGATGGGACAGCTGGAAACACCATATATTTT. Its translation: CASSQDGTAGNTIYF.

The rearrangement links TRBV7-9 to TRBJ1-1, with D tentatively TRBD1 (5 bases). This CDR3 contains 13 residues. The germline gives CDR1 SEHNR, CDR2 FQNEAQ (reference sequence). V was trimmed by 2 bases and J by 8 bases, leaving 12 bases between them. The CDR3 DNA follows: TGTGCCAGCAGCTTATCGGGGGGTCTAGAAGCTTTCTTT. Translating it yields CASSLSGGLEAFF.

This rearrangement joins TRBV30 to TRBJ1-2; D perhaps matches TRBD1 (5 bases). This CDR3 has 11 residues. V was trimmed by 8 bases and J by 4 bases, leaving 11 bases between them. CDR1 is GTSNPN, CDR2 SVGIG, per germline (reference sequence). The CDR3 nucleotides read TGTGCCCGGATAGGGGTCTATGGCTACACCTTC. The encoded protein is CARIGVYGYTF.

Here the CDR3 reads CASSPGGSGYTF. The CDR3 coding sequence is TGTGCCAGCAGCCCAGGGGGAAGCGGCTACACCTTC. The V call is TRBV9, the J call TRBJ1-2, with 7 positions matching TRBD1. The CDR3 consists of 12 residues. V shed 4 bases and J 8 bases; nucleotides not matched to a gene: 5. From germline, CDR1 is SGDLS and CDR2 YYNGEE. Based on the CDR3 plus reference TRBV9 and TRBJ1-2, the full variable domain is DSGVTQTPKHLITATGQRVTLRCSPRSGDLSVYWYQQSLDQGLQFLIQYYNGEERAKGNILERFSAQQFPDLHSELNLSSLELGDSALYFCASSPGGSGYTFGSGTRLTVV.

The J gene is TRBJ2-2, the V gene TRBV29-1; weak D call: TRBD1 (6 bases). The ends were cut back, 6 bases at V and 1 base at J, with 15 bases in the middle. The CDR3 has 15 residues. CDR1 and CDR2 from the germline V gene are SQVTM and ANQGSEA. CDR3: CSVTPPRGNTGELFF. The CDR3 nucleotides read TGCAGCGTCACGCCCCCCAGGGGGAACACCGGGGAGCTGTTTTTT.

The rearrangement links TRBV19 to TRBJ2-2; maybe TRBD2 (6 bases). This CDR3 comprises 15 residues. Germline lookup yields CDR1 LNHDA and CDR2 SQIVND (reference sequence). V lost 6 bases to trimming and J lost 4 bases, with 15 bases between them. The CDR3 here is CASRNLGLRTGELFF. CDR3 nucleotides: TGTGCCAGTAGGAACCTGGGACTTCGCACCGGGGAGCTGTTTTTT. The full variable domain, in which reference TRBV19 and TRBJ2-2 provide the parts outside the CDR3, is DGGITQSPKYLFRKEGQNVTLSCEQNLNHDAMYWYRQDPGQGLRLIYYSQIVNDFQKGDIAEGYSVSREKKESFPLTVTSAQKNPTAFYLCASRNLGLRTGELFFGEGSRLTVL.